Listed here are 30 T cell receptor beta chains from one sample, sequenced in a study of beta chain features in type 1 diabetes. Whole-study findings and limits: When Type 1 diabetes patients were examined, their TCRB CDR3s proved moderately but significantly shorter in all four CD4+ subsets.

The sequenced template was cDNA made from the entire isolated RNA. Sequencing was performed with immunoSEQ multiplex PCR; in TCRdb, only in-frame clones are kept and a portion is missing. In the table there are more than 300,000 clones, approximately 9.7% of which are singletons. Their cognate antigens are unknown. The sequenced sample consisted of central memory CD4+ T cells from blood. The receptors derive from a man aged 25-40 years with type 1 diabetes.

This clone was detected ten times or more. At the DNA level, this CDR3 is encoded by other sequences in the same sample as well. The chain carries TRBV19 and TRBJ2-2; D is perhaps TRBD1 (6 bases). V dropped 4 bases and J dropped 1 base, with 7 bases sitting between them. The CDR3 is 14 amino acids. From germline, CDR1 is LNHDA and CDR2 SQIVND (reference sequence). CDR3 sequence (DNA): TGTGCCAGTAGTAGACAGGAGAACACCGGGGAGCTGTTTTTT. Translating gives CASSRQENTGELFF.

V gene TRBV28 combines with J gene TRBJ1-2, with 10 bases identical to TRBD1. Losses at the gene ends were 6 bases for V and 0 bases for J; bases not matched to a gene: 4. The CDR3 contains 15 residues. Per germline, CDR1 MDHEN and CDR2 SYDVKM. As DNA, the CDR3 is TGTGCCAGCAGGACAGGGGGCCATTCTAACTATGGCTACACCTTC. Translation: CASRTGGHSNYGYTF.

This clone was seen only a few times. An end of the junction differs from the germline gene, which may be a read error. The CDR3 spells CASSFSANSRTDTQFF. CDR3 in DNA: TGTGCCAGCAGCTTCAGTGCGAATTCACGCACAGATACGCAGTTTTTT. The chain is built from TRBV7-6 and TRBJ2-3; D is unclear. Germline V gene sequence: CDR1 SGHVS, CDR2 FNYEAQ. This CDR3 has 16 residues.

This clone has a handful of counts. The rearrangement joins TRBV5-1 to TRBJ1-4; no reliable D call. The germline gives CDR1 SGHRS, CDR2 YFSETQ. V was shortened by 1 base and J by 0 bases, with 7 bases between the two germline ends. The CDR3 is 15 residues long. CDR3 protein: CASSLSLPTNEKLFF. As DNA, the CDR3 is TGCGCCAGCAGCTTGTCTCTACCAACTAATGAAAAACTGTTTTTT.

Here the CDR3 DNA reads TGTGCCAGCAGCTCCGGACTAGCGGGGGTGGATACGCAGTATTTT. Protein: CASSSGLAGVDTQYF. This chain connects TRBV7-2 to TRBJ2-3, with 13 bases aligning to TRBD2. V trimming: 4 bases; J trimming: 6 bases; junction bases outside the gene matches: 4. This CDR3 has 15 amino acids. Germline CDR1 is SGHTA and CDR2 is FQGNSA. Based on the CDR3 plus reference TRBV7-2 and TRBJ2-3, the full variable domain is GAGVSQSPSNKVTEKGKDVELRCDPISGHTALYWYRQSLGQGLEFLIYFQGNSAPDKSGLPSDRFSAERTGGSVSTLTIQRTQQEDSAVYLCASSSGLAGVDTQYFGPGTRLTVL.

There are a few counts of this clone. The rearrangement joins TRBV7-2 to TRBJ2-5; weak D call: TRBD2 (6 bases). Trimming stripped 2 bases from V and 4 bases from J, with 8 bases between. Germline values: CDR1 SGHTA, CDR2 FQGNSA. This CDR3 has 13 amino acids. CDR3 amino acids: CASSLMRGETQYF. Written as DNA, the CDR3 is TGTGCCAGCAGCTTAATGCGGGGAGAGACCCAGTACTTC. Variable domain in full (rest from reference TRBV7-2 and TRBJ2-5): GAGVSQSPSNKVTEKGKDVELRCDPISGHTALYWYRQSLGQGLEFLIYFQGNSAPDKSGLPSDRFSAERTGGSVSTLTIQRTQQEDSAVYLCASSLMRGETQYFGPGTRLLVL.

This sequence joins TRBV6-5 and TRBJ2-5; 8 bases agree with TRBD2. The better agreement between TRBJ2-7 and the DNA end casts doubt on the J call. The CDR3 contains 14 residues. Looked up from germline, CDR1 is MNHEY and CDR2 is SVGAGI. CDR3 nucleotide sequence: TGTGCCAGCAGTTATAGCGGGGCCCCGTACGAGCAGTACTTC. It translates to CASSYSGAPYEQYF.

This clone occurred a few times. The sample contains more than one DNA sequence encoding this CDR3. The chain combines TRBV9 with TRBJ1-6; 8 bases fit TRBD1. V was clipped by 4 bases and J by 7 bases; unmatched bases: 7. The CDR3 runs to 15 residues. Looked up from germline, CDR1 is SGDLS and CDR2 is YYNGEE. The CDR3 DNA reads as TGTGCCAGCAGCCTCAGCGACAGGGGCAATTCACCCCTCCACTTT. Translated: CASSLSDRGNSPLHF.

The table lists this clone with many counts. CDR3 region: CASSQATGGVNEQYF. The CDR3 region has the DNA TGTGCCAGCAGCCAAGCCACGGGGGGCGTCAACGAGCAGTACTTC. This rearrangement joins TRBV14 to TRBJ2-7; maybe TRBD2 (7 bases). The CDR3 length is 15 residues. CDR1 and CDR2 (germline): SGHDN, FVKESK. The V gene lost 1 base and the J gene lost 5 bases, with 15 bases spanning the gap.

This clone was seen only a few times. The chain has TRBV5-4 and TRBJ2-7; 9 nucleotides line up with TRBD1. There are 12 residues in the CDR3. With V trimmed by 4 bases and J by 6 bases, 2 bases remained unmatched. CDR1 is SGHNT and CDR2 is YYREEE in the germline V gene (reference sequence). CDR3 nucleotide sequence: TGTGCCAGCAGCCAGACAGGGGGCGAGCAGTACTTC. It encodes CASSQTGGEQYF.

This rearrangement joins TRBV7-9 to TRBJ2-1; 12 bases agree with TRBD1. Per germline, CDR1 SEHNR and CDR2 FQNEAQ (reference sequence). The CDR3 is made up of 16 amino acids. The J segment lost 6 bases and the V segment lost 8 bases, leaving 11 bases of the junction unmatched. CDR3: CASQSPGQGAINEQFF. DNA for the CDR3: TGTGCCAGCCAAAGTCCGGGACAGGGGGCGATCAATGAGCAGTTCTTC.

The V call is TRBV5-1, the J call TRBJ2-5; D perhaps matches TRBD1 (5 bases). Looked up from germline, CDR1 is SGHRS and CDR2 is YFSETQ. This CDR3 contains 13 residues. Trimming took 4 bases from V and 5 from J, leaving 12 bases between them. For the CDR3, the DNA is TGCGCCAGCAGCCCAGGGCGTCGGGAGACCCAGTACTTC. Its protein product is CASSPGRRETQYF.

The V call is TRBV10-2, the J call TRBJ2-5, with 7 bases lining up with TRBD1. The CDR3 spans 14 residues. CDR1 and CDR2 from the germline V gene are WSHSY and SAAADI. Trimming at V came to 5 bases and at J to 1 base, leaving 4 bases not matched to a gene. The DNA for the CDR3 is TGCGCCAGCAGTATACAGGGGCCCCAAGAGACCCAGTACTTC. Protein: CASSIQGPQETQYF.

This clone was detected a few times. This rearrangement joins TRBV5-4 to TRBJ2-6, with unresolved D. V was shortened by 2 bases and J by 4 bases, with 4 bases between the two germline ends. CDR1 SGHNT and CDR2 YYREEE come from the germline V gene (reference sequence). The CDR3 loop spans 13 amino acids. CDR3 residues: CASSFDGANVLTF. In DNA, the CDR3 is TGTGCCAGCAGCTTCGACGGGGCCAACGTCCTGACTTTC.

V gene TRBV5-1 combines with J gene TRBJ1-1; a weak D match, TRBD1 (5 bases). V was trimmed by 1 base and J by 1 base, leaving 11 bases between them. The CDR3 runs to 15 residues. CDR1 is SGHRS, CDR2 YFSETQ, per germline. The CDR3 sequence is CASSLYAGQNTEAFF. The DNA for the CDR3 is TGCGCCAGCAGCTTGTATGCAGGGCAGAACACTGAAGCTTTCTTT.

The chain joins TRBV7-2 to TRBJ1-5; D is possibly TRBD1 (5 bases). Trimming took off 4 bases at V and 1 base at J, with 11 bases between the two ends. The CDR3 is 15 residues long. Germline loops: CDR1 SGHTA, CDR2 FQGNSA. CDR3 sequence (DNA): TGTGCCAGCAGCTCCCAGGGTGGGAGCAATCAGCCCCAGCATTTT. It is translated as CASSSQGGSNQPQHF.

The J gene is TRBJ1-1, the V gene TRBV6-1; a possible D gene is TRBD1 (5 bases). V lost 7 bases and J lost 1, with 10 bases in between. CDR1 is MNHNS, CDR2 SASEGT, per germline. CDR3 length equals 13 residues. DNA for the CDR3: TGTGCCAGCATCAGGGTTGAGAACACTGAAGCTTTCTTT. Amino acid sequence: CASIRVENTEAFF.

In the case of this clone: This CDR3 is also generated by other DNA sequences in the sample. The chain carries TRBV5-6 and TRBJ1-1; D perhaps matches TRBD1 (5 bases). The CDR3 extends over 14 amino acids. Germline-derived CDR1 and CDR2 are SGHDT and YYEEEE. V was trimmed by 2 bases and J by 1 base, leaving 9 bases between them. CDR3 amino acids: CASSLRDGNTEAFF. The DNA for the CDR3 is TGTGCCAGCAGCTTACGGGACGGGAACACTGAAGCTTTCTTT. Together with reference TRBV5-6 and TRBJ1-1, the CDR3 gives the full variable domain: DAGVTQSPTHLIKTRGQQVTLRCSPKSGHDTVSWYQQALGQGPQFIFQYYEEEERQRGNFPDRFSGHQFPNYSSELNVNALLLGDSALYLCASSLRDGNTEAFFGQGTRLTVV.

This chain links TRBV10-3 with TRBJ1-4; D may be TRBD1 (6 bases). Trimming took off 7 bases at V and 4 bases at J, with 19 bases between the two ends. CDR3 length: 16 residues. Germline CDR1 and CDR2: ENHRY and SYGVKD. The CDR3 reads CAINRGAARVNEKLFF. The DNA of the CDR3 is TGTGCCATCAATCGGGGGGCAGCGAGGGTTAATGAAAAACTGTTTTTT.

The chain employs TRBV28 and TRBJ1-2; 9 bases line up with TRBD1. Germline CDR1 MDHEN, CDR2 SYDVKM. After removal of 6 bases from V and 4 bases from J, the junction contained 3 bases not matched to a gene. The CDR3 extends over 13 amino acids. The CDR3 nucleotides read TGTGCCAGCAGACAGGACAGGGGCTATGGCTACACCTTC. It yields the protein CASRQDRGYGYTF.

V gene TRBV2 combines with J gene TRBJ1-4, with D unclear. Trimming took off 1 base at V and 7 bases at J, with 13 bases between the two ends. Germline V lookup: CDR1 SNHLY, CDR2 FYNNEI. This CDR3 has 15 amino acids. The CDR3 region has the DNA TGTGCCAGCAGTGAAGGCGGTGGCCGCGTTGAAAAACTGTTTTTT. It codes for CASSEGGGRVEKLFF.

The chain links TRBV7-2 to TRBJ2-3; a weak D match, TRBD2 (5 bases). Germline V gene lookup returns CDR1 SGHTA and CDR2 FQGNSA. V was pared by 5 bases and J by 0 bases, with 12 bases between. This CDR3 is built from 15 residues. The CDR3 reads CASSGGLESTDTQYF. The CDR3 DNA follows: TGTGCCAGCAGCGGCGGACTCGAGAGCACAGATACGCAGTATTTT.

The chain links TRBV28 to TRBJ2-5; weak D call: TRBD2 (6 bases). V was pared by 2 bases and J by 3 bases, with 7 bases between. This CDR3 comprises 13 residues. The germline V gene encodes CDR1 MDHEN and CDR2 SYDVKM. The CDR3 sequence: CASSLPGEETQYF. Written as DNA, the CDR3 is TGTGCCAGCAGTTTACCGGGGGAAGAGACCCAGTACTTC.

This clone showed up just a few times. The chain joins TRBV7-2 to TRBJ2-4, with a weak D call TRBD1 (6 bases). This CDR3 region has 12 residues. Germline CDR1 is SGHTA and CDR2 is FQGNSA. Trimming removed 1 base from V and 10 bases from J, with 8 bases in between. In nucleotides, the CDR3 is TGTGCCAGCAGCTTAGGACAGGCAATTCAGTACTTC. Protein sequence: CASSLGQAIQYF.

About this clone itself: An end of the junction differs from the germline gene, which may be a read error. The CDR3 here is CAISATVTGELFF. For the CDR3, the DNA is TGTGCCATCAGTGCGACAGTCACCGGGGAGCTGTTTTTT. This chain joins TRBV6-5 and TRBJ2-2, with TRBD1 as a possible D gene (5 bases). This CDR3 comprises 13 residues. The V gene's germline CDR1 is MNHEY and CDR2 SVGAGI.

The V and J genes are TRBV5-1 and TRBJ2-7, with no clear D. The CDR3 length is 13 residues. Deletions cut 0 bases from V and 2 bases from J, with 6 bases between. CDR1 is SGHRS, CDR2 YFSETQ, per germline. The CDR3 region has the DNA TGCGCCAGCAGCTTGGCCCCGGCCTACGAGCAGTACTTC. As protein: CASSLAPAYEQYF.

This clone appeared a few times. J is TRBJ1-1 and V is TRBV5-1; tentative D call: TRBD1 (6 bases). This CDR3 is 14 amino acids long. Trimming pared 2 bases from V and 2 bases from J, leaving 10 bases between. Germline CDR1 reads SGHRS; CDR2 reads YFSETQ. As DNA, the CDR3 is TGCGCCAGCAGCTTACAGGGTATTAACACTGAAGCTTTCTTT. Translated, it gives CASSLQGINTEAFF.

This chain links TRBV5-1 with TRBJ1-1; 8 nucleotides match TRBD1. Germline V CDR1 and CDR2: SGHRS, YFSETQ. Unmatched junction bases numbered 6, after V lost 3 bases and J lost 8 bases. This CDR3 contains 13 residues. The CDR3 is CASSWGQEFEAFF. Written as DNA, the CDR3 is TGCGCCAGCAGCTGGGGACAGGAATTCGAAGCTTTCTTT.

This sequence joins TRBV11-2 and TRBJ2-5; maybe TRBD2 (6 bases). CDR1 and CDR2 from the germline V gene are SGHAT and FQNNGV. The length of the CDR3 is 14 residues. Trimming left V 3 bases short and J 4 bases short, with 12 bases between. The CDR3 region has the DNA TGTGCCAGCAGCTTCGGAGGGGTGAGAGAGACCCAGTACTTC. Translated: CASSFGGVRETQYF.

Turning to this clone: At the DNA level, this CDR3 is encoded by other sequences in the same sample as well. Here the CDR3 reads CASSLERGPSYEQYF. As DNA, the CDR3 is TGTGCCAGCAGCCTGGAGCGGGGACCTTCCTACGAGCAGTACTTC. V and J are TRBV11-2 and TRBJ2-7; 7 bases map to TRBD2. The CDR3 totals 15 residues. Looked up from germline, CDR1 is SGHAT and CDR2 is FQNNGV. With 5 bases clipped from V and 1 base from J, the junction kept 8 bases outside the gene matches.